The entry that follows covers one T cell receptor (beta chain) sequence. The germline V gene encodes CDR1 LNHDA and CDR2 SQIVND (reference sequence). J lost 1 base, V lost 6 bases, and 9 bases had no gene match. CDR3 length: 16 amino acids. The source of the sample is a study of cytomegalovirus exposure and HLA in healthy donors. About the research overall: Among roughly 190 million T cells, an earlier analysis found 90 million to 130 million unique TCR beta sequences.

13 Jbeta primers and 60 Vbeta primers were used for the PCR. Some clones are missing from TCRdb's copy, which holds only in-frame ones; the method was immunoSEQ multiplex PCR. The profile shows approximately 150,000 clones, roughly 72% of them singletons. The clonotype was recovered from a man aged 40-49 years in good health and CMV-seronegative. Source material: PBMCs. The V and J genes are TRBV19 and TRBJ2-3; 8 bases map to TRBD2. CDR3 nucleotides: TGTGCCAGTAGCCCCCCCGGGAGGGGACGCACAGATACGCAGTATTTT. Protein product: CASSPPGRGRTDTQYF.